This is a list of T cell receptor beta chains from one sample in a study of technical replicates of blood from several donors. The table came from immunoSEQ multiplex PCR; TCRdb's copy has only in-frame clones and leaves some out. The sample lists around 72,000 clones; 90% to 95% were seen once. Sequenced material: PBMCs. These receptors came from a human donor in good health. Some clones in this sample may be carry-over from other donors' samples. CDR3s include the opening cysteine and the closing phenylalanine or tryptophan. The D gene is left open where the match is weak. Clone size, where shown, is once, few, many, or a class for clones that have expanded.

TRBV11-2	-	TRBJ2-5	-	CASSLLRETQYF	TGTGCCAGCAGCTTACTGAGGGAGACCCAGTACTTC
TRBV28	-	TRBJ1-2	-	CASSLVGLNYGYTF	TGTGCCAGCAGTTTAGTGGGACTAAACTATGGCTACACCTTC
TRBV25-1	TRBD1	TRBJ1-4	-	CASSEPQGAGEKLFF	TGTGCCAGCAGTGAACCCCAGGGGGCGGGTGAAAAACTGTTTTTT
TRBV20-1	TRBD1	TRBJ2-7	-	CSVEGGHEQYF	TGCAGTGTAGAAGGGGGCCACGAGCAGTACTTC
TRBV10-3	TRBD1	TRBJ2-5	once	CAISPTDRQTQYF	TGTGCCATCAGTCCGACGGACAGGCAGACCCAGTACTTC
TRBV5-1	TRBD1	TRBJ2-7	-	CASSFTTGTGASEQYF	TGCGCCAGCAGCTTTACCACCGGGACAGGGGCGAGCGAGCAGTACTTC
TRBV6-5	-	TRBJ1-6	once	CASRVRQINSPLHF	TGTGCCAGCAGGGTTCGACAGATAAATTCACCCCTCCACTTT
TRBV5-1	-	TRBJ1-2	few	CASSPGTTYGYTF	TGCGCCAGCAGCCCGGGGACAACATATGGCTACACCTTC
TRBV21-1	-	TRBJ2-7	-	CASSKRDLSYEQYF	TGTGCCAGCAGTAAGCGGGATCTCTCCTACGAGCAGTACTTC
TRBV4-1	-	TRBJ1-2	-	CASSQGSRVTGSYGYTF	TGCGCCAGCAGCCAAGGGTCCAGGGTTACGGGTTCGTATGGCTACACCTTC
TRBV5-6	TRBD2	TRBJ2-7	-	CASSRGGEQYF	TGTGCCAGCAGTCGCGGGGGCGAGCAGTACTTC
TRBV7-8	TRBD1	TRBJ1-2	-	CAVKDRAGGLNYGYTF	TGTGCCGTAAAAGACCGGGCAGGGGGCTTGAACTATGGCTACACCTTC
TRBV15	TRBD1	TRBJ1-1	-	CATSRQGVNTEAFF	TGTGCCACCAGCCGACAGGGGGTAAACACTGAAGCTTTCTTT
TRBV19	TRBD1	TRBJ2-7	-	CASSPGQASSYEQYF	TGTGCCAGTAGTCCCGGACAGGCAAGCTCCTACGAGCAGTACTTC
TRBV6-1	-	TRBJ2-1	once	CASNGDLGGNEQFF	TGTGCCAGCAACGGGGACCTCGGGGGCAATGAGCAGTTCTTC
TRBV11-2	TRBD1	TRBJ2-7	-	CASSPRDRASYEQYF	TGTGCCAGCAGCCCAAGGGACAGGGCCTCCTACGAGCAGTACTTC
TRBV7-3	TRBD2	TRBJ2-3	-	CASSPGTGRTSGPIF	TGTGCCAGCAGCCCGGGGACAGGGCGGACTAGCGGGCCGATTTTT
TRBV6-1	TRBD1	TRBJ1-2	few	CASALLGQDHYGYTF	TGTGCCAGTGCCCTACTGGGACAGGACCACTATGGCTACACCTTC
TRBV5-4	TRBD2	TRBJ2-3	-	CASSPGGVRTDTQYF	TGTGCCAGCAGCCCGGGAGGGGTTCGCACAGATACGCAGTATTTT
TRBV13	-	TRBJ1-1	-	CASSLEGGGTEAFF	TGTGCCAGCAGCTTAGAGGGAGGGGGCACTGAAGCTTTCTTT
TRBV27	TRBD1	TRBJ2-7	-	CASSDRGMKYF	TGTGCCAGCAGCGACAGGGGTATGAAGTACTTC
TRBV7-9	-	TRBJ1-1	-	CASSLLTGNTEAFF	TGTGCCAGCAGCTTACTGACAGGGAACACTGAAGCTTTCTTT
TRBV2	TRBD2	TRBJ2-1	-	CASSGTPGGSNEQFF	TGTGCCAGCAGTGGGACTCCGGGGGGGTCGAATGAGCAGTTCTTC
TRBV19	-	TRBJ2-5	-	CASDSGGETQYF	TGTGCCAGCGACTCCGGAGGGGAGACCCAGTACTTC